One sample yielded the 22 T cell receptor beta chains listed below, sequenced in a study of T cell repertoires in cytomegalovirus infection. TCRdb analysed the reads with MiXCR anew, one entry per CDR3 protein. The top ten hold about 3.9% of the sample, which has approximately 320,000 distinct CDR3 sequences, more than 8% seen once. Sequencing was carried out using PBMCs. The receptor source for this set is a human donor in good health (CMV status not recorded). Some clones in this sample may be carry-over from other donors' samples.

This clonotype has a count of ten or more. CDR3 region: CASSWPGNTIYF. CDR3 DNA sequence: TGTGCCAGCAGCTGGCCTGGAAACACCATATATTTT. The gene calls are TRBV7-2 and TRBJ1-3; D is unresolved. V lost 4 bases and J 2 bases, leaving 3 bases between the germline ends. The CDR3 consists of 12 residues. Germline CDR1 is SGHTA and CDR2 is FQGNSA.

This chain uses TRBV7-3 with TRBJ2-1; TRBD2 matches at 12 bases. Per the germline V gene, CDR1 is SGHTA and CDR2 is FQGTGA. Trimming at V came to 4 bases and at J to 8 bases, leaving 9 bases not matched to a gene. The CDR3 runs to 16 residues. CDR3 DNA: TGTGCCAGCAGCTCAGGGCTAGCGGGAGGGCGGGATGAGCAGTTCTTC. It codes for CASSSGLAGGRDEQFF.

This clonotype was seen a handful of times. The gene calls are TRBV6-5 and TRBJ2-7; the match to TRBD1 covers 9 bases. V dropped 2 bases and J dropped 7; count of bases not matched to a gene: 6. This CDR3 spans 14 amino acids. Germline V lookup: CDR1 MNHEY, CDR2 SVGAGI. The CDR3 sequence: CASSYDTGGGEQYF. DNA for the CDR3: TGTGCCAGCAGTTACGACACAGGGGGCGGAGAGCAGTACTTC.

This clonotype was seen ten or more times. CDR3 in DNA: TGCAGTGCTAGAGGAAGCCTAGAAACTGAGCAGTTCTTC. It yields the protein CSARGSLETEQFF. The chain combines TRBV20-1 with TRBJ2-1; D remains unclear. Germline assignment: CDR1 DFQATT and CDR2 SNEGSKA (reference sequence). Trimming pared 1 base from V and 9 bases from J, leaving 13 bases between. This CDR3 is 13 amino acids long.

Only a few counts were recorded for this clonotype. The chain recombines TRBV10-1 with TRBJ1-2; D is undetermined. The V and J ends lost 3 bases and 0 bases respectively, with 5 bases between them. There are 13 residues in the CDR3. The germline V gene has CDR1 WNHNN and CDR2 SYGVQD (reference sequence). The CDR3 region has the DNA TGCGCCAGCAGTGACCTCCCTAACTATGGCTACACCTTC. Residues: CASSDLPNYGYTF.

This clonotype was counted many times. This chain connects TRBV7-2 to TRBJ1-1, with D perhaps matching TRBD1 (5 bases). V shed 3 bases and J shed 0 bases, with 14 bases lying between them. Per the germline V gene, CDR1 is SGHTA and CDR2 is FQGNSA. The CDR3 is made up of 16 amino acids. The CDR3 loop is CASSFPGRNMNTEAFF. The CDR3 DNA is TGTGCCAGCAGCTTTCCGGGACGGAACATGAACACTGAAGCTTTCTTT.

J is TRBJ2-2 and V is TRBV4-3; no reliable D call. The CDR3 spans 15 residues. Germline V gene data show CDR1 as LGHNA and CDR2 as YSLEER. V was pared by 1 base and J by 0 bases, with 6 bases between. CDR3 nucleotide sequence: TGCGCCAGCAGCCAAGTCAGGACGAACACCGGGGAGCTGTTTTTT. Translation gives CASSQVRTNTGELFF.

This clonotype was seen more than once but under ten times. The J gene is TRBJ2-7, the V gene TRBV18, with 11 bases matching TRBD1. The CDR3 contains 15 residues. Germline loops: CDR1 KGHSH, CDR2 LQKENI. With V trimmed by 2 bases and J by 4 bases, 4 bases remained unmatched. This CDR3 reads CASSPAGQGVYEQYF. The CDR3 DNA is TGTGCCAGCTCACCAGCGGGACAGGGGGTGTACGAGCAGTACTTC.

This clonotype was observed many times. The V call is TRBV7-2, the J call TRBJ2-5; D is tentatively TRBD1 or TRBD2 (7 bases each). This CDR3 spans 16 amino acids. The V and J ends lost 5 bases and 6 bases respectively, with 22 bases between them. From germline, CDR1 is SGHTA and CDR2 FQGNSA. As DNA, the CDR3 is TGTGCCAGCAGCCGCGTCCCAGGGGGGGGCATGAAGACCCAGTACTTC. It yields the protein CASSRVPGGGMKTQYF.

The chain is built from TRBV12-3 or TRBV12-4 and TRBJ1-2; TRBD1 might be the D (6 bases). V was cut by 6 bases and J by 10 bases, with 18 bases left in between. The CDR3 loop spans 13 amino acids. The CDR3 here is CASRTAGVLTYTF. The CDR3 bases are TGTGCCAGCAGAACGGCAGGGGTACTCACCTACACCTTC.

This clonotype was detected ten times or more. The chain uses TRBV20-1 and TRBJ1-3; D not resolved. Germline-derived CDR1 and CDR2 are DFQATT and SNEGSKA (reference sequence). This CDR3 is 16 amino acids long. V lost 3 bases, J lost 1 base, and 16 bases lay in between. The CDR3 region is CSASPTQRASGNTIYF. The CDR3 DNA follows: TGCAGTGCTAGCCCCACTCAGAGAGCTTCTGGAAACACCATATATTTT.

In this sample, this clonotype turned up a few times. The chain combines TRBV7-9 with TRBJ2-1; D tentatively fits TRBD1 or TRBD2 (5 bases each). From germline, CDR1 is SEHNR and CDR2 FQNEAQ (reference sequence). The CDR3 runs to 14 residues. The V end lost 6 bases, the J end lost 1 base, and 10 bases lay between the germline ends. CDR3 bases: TGTGCCAGCAGGGGGGTAGGGTCCTACAATGAGCAGTTCTTC. Residues: CASRGVGSYNEQFF.

This clonotype was observed a handful of times. The chain is built from TRBV15 and TRBJ2-7; possible D gene TRBD2, 6 bases. CDR3 size: 15 residues. The germline gives CDR1 LNHNV, CDR2 YYDKDF (reference sequence). Trimming left V 5 bases short and J 1 base short, with 15 bases between. CDR3 DNA sequence: TGTGCCACCAGCGGAAGTAGCGGCTTGTCCTACGAGCAGTACTTC. Amino acid sequence: CATSGSSGLSYEQYF. Full variable domain (outside the CDR3, taken from reference TRBV15 and TRBJ2-7): DAMVIQNPRYQVTQFGKPVTLSCSQTLNHNVMYWYQQKSSQAPKLLFHYYDKDFNNEADTPDNFQSRRPNTSFCFLDIRSPGLGDTAMYLCATSGSSGLSYEQYFGPGTRLTVT.

This chain uses TRBV6-2 or TRBV6-3 with TRBJ2-1; perhaps D is TRBD1 or TRBD2 (5 bases each). CDR1 and CDR2 (germline): MNHEY, SVGEGT. Trimming removed 2 bases at V and 4 bases at J, with 21 bases between. This CDR3 is 18 amino acids long. The DNA for the CDR3 is TGTGCCAGCAGTTACCACCCGACGGGCGAGGGGCTATACAATGAGCAGTTCTTC. It translates to CASSYHPTGEGLYNEQFF.

This clonotype was counted at least ten times. The chain recombines TRBV11-3 with TRBJ2-1; 13 bases are a match to TRBD2. The CDR3 runs to 16 residues. Germline V CDR1 and CDR2: SGHNT, YENEEA. Losses at the gene ends were 1 base for V and 8 bases for J; bases not matched to a gene: 5. The CDR3: CASSLALAGGRHEQFF. CDR3 sequence (DNA): TGTGCCAGCAGCTTAGCACTAGCGGGGGGGCGTCATGAGCAGTTCTTC.

This clonotype has at least ten counts. The V gene is TRBV27, the J gene TRBJ2-7, with 9 bases matching TRBD2. Trimming removed 3 bases from V and 1 base from J; junction bases left unmatched: 19. The CDR3 spans 20 residues. Germline values: CDR1 MNHEY, CDR2 SMNVEV (reference sequence). CDR3 nucleotide sequence: TGTGCCAGCAGTTTTTCCGTACCGGGACTAGCAGGGGGGGCTTCCTACGAGCAGTACTTC. It encodes CASSFSVPGLAGGASYEQYF.

This clonotype showed up just a few times. V usage is TRBV6-2 or TRBV6-3 and J usage is TRBJ1-2; 9 bases agree with TRBD1. Germline assignment: CDR1 MNHEY and CDR2 SVGEGT. J gave up 7 bases and V 6 bases, and 3 bases lay outside the gene matches. The CDR3 sequence is 12 residues long. In DNA form, the CDR3 reads TGTGCCAGCAGGCGGACAGGGGCTGGCTACACCTTC. It translates to CASRRTGAGYTF.

This clonotype was seen a handful of times. The rearrangement links TRBV28 to TRBJ2-6, with 12 bases fitting TRBD1. Trimming removed 2 bases from V and 3 bases from J; junction bases left unmatched: 8. Germline CDR1 MDHEN, CDR2 SYDVKM. There are 19 residues in the CDR3. The CDR3 DNA reads as TGTGCCAGCAGTTTACCCACCGGGACAGGGGGCTATGGGGCCAACGTCCTGACTTTC. Residues: CASSLPTGTGGYGANVLTF.

The genes are TRBV19 and TRBJ2-1, with 10 bases aligning to TRBD2. CDR3 length: 14 residues. The V gene end was trimmed by 2 bases and the J gene end by 9 bases; junction bases not matched to a gene: 4. CDR1 is LNHDA and CDR2 is SQIVND in the germline V gene (reference sequence). The DNA for the CDR3 is TGTGCCAGTAGTATAACAACTAGCGGGACTGAGCAGTTCTTC. This encodes CASSITTSGTEQFF. The entire variable domain, with the rest obtained from reference TRBV19 and TRBJ2-1, is as follows: DGGITQSPKYLFRKEGQNVTLSCEQNLNHDAMYWYRQDPGQGLRLIYYSQIVNDFQKGDIAEGYSVSREKKESFPLTVTSAQKNPTAFYLCASSITTSGTEQFFGPGTRLTVL.

This clonotype was recorded at least ten times. The chain uses TRBV7-2 and TRBJ1-3; D gene uncertain. CDR3 size: 12 residues. V was cut by 4 bases and J by 5 bases, with 6 bases left in between. Germline loops: CDR1 SGHTA, CDR2 FQGNSA. CDR3 sequence (DNA): TGTGCCAGCAGCTCCGAGCGAAACACCATATATTTT. It encodes CASSSERNTIYF.

Ten or more counts support this clonotype. J is TRBJ1-5 and V is TRBV19; D gene ambiguous. The germline gives CDR1 LNHDA, CDR2 SQIVND (reference sequence). Between the trimmed V and J ends, which lost 9 bases and 0 bases, there was a span of 21 bases. The CDR3 runs to 17 residues. The CDR3 coding sequence is TGTGCCAGCGGAAGTATGAAGAACAGTTATAGCAATCAGCCCCAGCATTTT. Translating it yields CASGSMKNSYSNQPQHF.

This clonotype was seen only a few times. This chain's CDR3 is CASSRGPGAGGYTF. The DNA of the CDR3 is TGTGCCAGCAGTCGAGGACCCGGTGCGGGTGGCTACACCTTC. The rearrangement joins TRBV28 to TRBJ1-2; D call uncertain. Trimming pared 5 bases from V and 7 bases from J, leaving 17 bases between. Germline CDR1 is MDHEN and CDR2 is SYDVKM. This CDR3 is built from 14 residues.